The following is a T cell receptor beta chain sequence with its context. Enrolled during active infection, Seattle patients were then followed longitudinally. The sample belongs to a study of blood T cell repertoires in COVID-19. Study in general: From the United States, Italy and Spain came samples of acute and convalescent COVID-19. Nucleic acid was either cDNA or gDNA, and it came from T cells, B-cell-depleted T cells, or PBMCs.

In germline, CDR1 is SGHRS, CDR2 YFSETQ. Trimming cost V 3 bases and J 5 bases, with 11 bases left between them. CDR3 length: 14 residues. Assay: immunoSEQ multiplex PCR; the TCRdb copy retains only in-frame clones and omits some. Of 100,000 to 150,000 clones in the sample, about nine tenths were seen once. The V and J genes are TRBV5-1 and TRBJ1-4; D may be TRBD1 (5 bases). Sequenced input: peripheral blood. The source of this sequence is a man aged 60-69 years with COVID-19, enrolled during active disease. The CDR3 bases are TGCGCCAGCAGCTGGGGGGTTTCGAATGAAAAACTGTTTTTT. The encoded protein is CASSWGVSNEKLFF.